Listed here are 25 T cell receptor beta chains from one sample, sequenced in a study of shared clonotypes between healthy human individuals. Using immunoSEQ multiplex PCR, the repertoire was profiled, and TCRdb retains in-frame clones only, with some absent. This repertoire shows about 610,000 clones, 97% found once; its top ten account for 0.055% to 0.07%. Specimen: naive CD4+ T cells sorted from blood. The subset is: CD45RA+ positively selected. All receptors derive from a woman in her twenties or thirties in good health.

In its sample, this clone was seen once. This rearrangement joins TRBV6-5 to TRBJ1-6, with D unresolved. The ends were cut back, 6 bases at V and 13 bases at J, with 10 bases in the middle. The length of the CDR3 is 11 residues. In germline, CDR1 is MNHEY, CDR2 SVGAGI. The CDR3 loop reads CASRQLNPLHF. The CDR3 nucleotides are TGTGCCAGCAGACAGTTAAATCCCCTCCACTTT.

The chain uses TRBV4-2 and TRBJ2-3; 9 bases align to TRBD2. CDR1 is LGHNA and CDR2 is YNFKEQ in the germline V gene. J gave up 2 bases and V 3 bases, and 9 bases lay outside the gene matches. The CDR3 is 17 amino acids. The CDR3 nucleotides read TGTGCCAGCAGCCAGTTAAAAGGACTAGCGCCCACAGATACGCAGTATTTT. Translated: CASSQLKGLAPTDTQYF.

The chain carries TRBV28 and TRBJ2-7; 8 nucleotides line up with TRBD1. Germline trimming cut 8 bases from V and 2 bases from J; bases unmatched to any gene: 8. From germline, CDR1 is MDHEN and CDR2 SYDVKM. This CDR3 contains 14 residues. For the CDR3, the DNA is TGTGCCAGCGAACCTGGACAGGGTACCTACGAGCAGTACTTC. Translation: CASEPGQGTYEQYF.

As concerns this clone: This same CDR3 is encoded by further DNA sequences in the sample. V and J are TRBV5-1 and TRBJ1-2, with 9 nucleotides matching TRBD1. This CDR3 comprises 14 residues. V trimming: 3 bases; J trimming: 1 base; junction bases outside the gene matches: 1. Germline V lookup: CDR1 SGHRS, CDR2 YFSETQ. The CDR3 bases are TGCGCCAGCAGCTCGGGACAGGGTAACTATGGCTACACCTTC. It encodes CASSSGQGNYGYTF.

The genes are TRBV19 and TRBJ2-5, with 11 positions matching TRBD1. The CDR3 has 15 residues. The V and J ends lost 3 bases and 5 bases, in that order; junction bases with no gene match: 5. Germline V lookup: CDR1 LNHDA, CDR2 SQIVND (reference sequence). The CDR3 coding sequence is TGTGCCAGTAGTATTGGGGACAGGGGGTTGGAGACCCAGTACTTC. Protein sequence: CASSIGDRGLETQYF.

V and J are TRBV6-5 and TRBJ1-6; no reliable D call. This CDR3 has 14 amino acids. Trimming cost V 6 bases and J 7 bases, with 13 bases left between them. Germline V lookup: CDR1 MNHEY, CDR2 SVGAGI. The CDR3 reads CASSGLAENSPLHF. The CDR3 nucleotides read TGTGCCAGCAGCGGGTTGGCCGAAAATTCACCCCTCCACTTT.

J is TRBJ1-5 and V is TRBV4-1; D is possibly TRBD1 (6 bases). Trimming cost V 1 base and J 5 bases, with 15 bases left between them. The CDR3 spans 16 residues. Germline loops: CDR1 MGHRA, CDR2 YSYEKL. The CDR3 DNA follows: TGCGCCAGCAGCCAAGGACAGGACCCGTTTTATCAGCCCCAGCATTTT. Protein: CASSQGQDPFYQPQHF.

The gene calls are TRBV7-9 and TRBJ1-6, with 7 bases that match TRBD1. The ends lost 5 bases at V and 4 bases at J; junction bases unmatched: 5. Germline V gene lookup returns CDR1 SEHNR and CDR2 FQNEAQ (reference sequence). The CDR3 runs 15 residues. CDR3 nucleotide sequence: TGTGCCAGCAGCCCCCCGGGACAGTATAATTCACCCCTCCACTTT. Amino acid sequence: CASSPPGQYNSPLHF.

This sequence joins TRBV27 and TRBJ2-5, with D perhaps TRBD2 (6 bases). The CDR3 loop spans 13 amino acids. Looked up from germline, CDR1 is MNHEY and CDR2 is SMNVEV (reference sequence). The V end lost 4 bases, the J end lost 4 bases, and 10 bases lay between the germline ends. CDR3 DNA: TGTGCCAGCAGTTGGACGGGAGTAGAGACCCAGTACTTC. Amino acids: CASSWTGVETQYF.

The chain links TRBV28 to TRBJ1-3; TRBD1 matches 9 bases. V trimming: 4 bases; J trimming: 4 bases; junction bases outside the gene matches: 8. The CDR3 loop spans 16 amino acids. CDR1 is MDHEN, CDR2 SYDVKM, per germline. The chain's CDR3 is CASSSGTGTWGNTIYF. The CDR3 bases are TGTGCCAGCAGTTCAGGGACAGGGACATGGGGAAACACCATATATTTT.

V gene TRBV11-2 combines with J gene TRBJ2-5; D is unresolved. The germline gives CDR1 SGHAT, CDR2 FQNNGV. V lost 1 base and J lost 1, with 7 bases in between. The CDR3 is 14 amino acids. As DNA, the CDR3 is TGTGCCAGCAGCTTAGTGTCACTCCAAGAGACCCAGTACTTC. Translation: CASSLVSLQETQYF.

CDR3 sequence reads: CAISESSWIGNQPQHF. CDR3 bases: TGTGCCATCAGTGAGTCGAGTTGGATTGGCAATCAGCCCCAGCATTTT. This chain uses TRBV10-3 with TRBJ1-5; D remains unclear. The V and J ends lost 0 bases and 2 bases respectively, with 11 bases between them. This CDR3 is built from 16 residues. Germline CDR1 and CDR2: ENHRY and SYGVKD.

The chain is built from TRBV15 and TRBJ2-7, with a tentative D call TRBD1 (5 bases). CDR1 LNHNV and CDR2 YYDKDF come from the germline V gene (reference sequence). The CDR3 has 14 amino acids. The germline V and J ends were trimmed by 1 base and 3 bases, with 10 bases remaining between them. The CDR3 nucleotides read TGTGCCACCAGCAGAGGTGGGGCTAACTACGAGCAGTACTTC. Protein product: CATSRGGANYEQYF. Full variable domain (outside the CDR3, taken from reference TRBV15 and TRBJ2-7): DAMVIQNPRYQVTQFGKPVTLSCSQTLNHNVMYWYQQKSSQAPKLLFHYYDKDFNNEADTPDNFQSRRPNTSFCFLDIRSPGLGDTAMYLCATSRGGANYEQYFGPGTRLTVT.

The chain employs TRBV7-3 and TRBJ2-2, with unresolved D. The germline CDR1 and CDR2 sequences are SGHTA and FQGTGA. V lost 4 bases to trimming and J lost 6 bases, with 6 bases between them. CDR3 length: 12 residues. The CDR3 region is CASSSNPGELFF. In nucleotides, the CDR3 is TGTGCCAGCAGCTCAAACCCCGGGGAGCTGTTTTTT.

The rearrangement links TRBV7-6 to TRBJ1-6, with 9 bases identical to TRBD1. Unmatched junction bases numbered 10, after V lost 2 bases and J lost 11 bases. Germline V CDR1 and CDR2: SGHVS, FNYEAQ. The CDR3 has 16 amino acids. DNA for the CDR3: TGTGCCAGCAGCTTAAGGCCTACCGGGACAGGGACACCCCTCCACTTT. It codes for CASSLRPTGTGTPLHF.

This chain connects TRBV7-9 to TRBJ1-1, with 7 nucleotides matching TRBD1. Germline V gives CDR1 SEHNR, CDR2 FQNEAQ (reference sequence). The junction had 8 bases not matched to a gene; V was cut back by 7 bases and J by 0 bases. The CDR3 length is 15 residues. This CDR3 is CASTHRDSMNTEAFF. For the CDR3, the DNA is TGTGCCAGCACCCACCGGGACAGTATGAACACTGAAGCTTTCTTT.

The chain recombines TRBV28 with TRBJ1-5; perhaps TRBD1 as D (6 bases). CDR1 and CDR2 from the germline V gene are MDHEN and SYDVKM. The CDR3 is 14 amino acids. The germline V and J ends were trimmed by 3 bases and 7 bases, with 13 bases remaining between them. In DNA form, the CDR3 reads TGTGCCAGCAGTTTCACACAGGGAGTCCAGCCCCAGCATTTT. Its translation: CASSFTQGVQPQHF. Together with reference TRBV28 and TRBJ1-5, the CDR3 gives the full variable domain: DVKVTQSSRYLVKRTGEKVFLECVQDMDHENMFWYRQDPGLGLRLIYFSYDVKMKEKGDIPEGYSVSREKKERFSLILESASTNQTSMYLCASSFTQGVQPQHFGDGTRLSIL.

The rearrangement links TRBV6-6 to TRBJ2-7, with D perhaps assigned TRBD1 or TRBD2 (6 bases each). This CDR3 is 14 amino acids long. Germline CDR1 reads MNHNY; CDR2 reads SVGAGI (reference sequence). V was pared by 4 bases and J by 4 bases, with 14 bases between. As DNA, the CDR3 is TGTGCCAGCAGTTTGAGGGGGGATTTATACGAGCAGTACTTC. Encoded protein: CASSLRGDLYEQYF.

This clone was counted once. CDR3 protein: CASSYPPYRAGGRAQRYNEQFF. CDR3 DNA sequence: TGTGCCAGCAGTTACCCCCCCTACAGGGCCGGCGGGAGGGCCCAACGCTACAATGAGCAGTTCTTC. The rearrangement joins TRBV28 to TRBJ2-1, with 9 bases lining up with TRBD2. Germline V gene sequence: CDR1 MDHEN, CDR2 SYDVKM. J gave up 3 bases and V 4 bases, and 25 bases lay outside the gene matches. This CDR3 has 22 amino acids.

This chain joins TRBV7-2 and TRBJ2-1, with TRBD2 matching over 11 bases. Germline V gene data show CDR1 as SGHTA and CDR2 as FQGNSA. This CDR3 contains 16 residues. The J segment lost 7 bases and the V segment lost 7 bases, leaving 12 bases of the junction unmatched. This CDR3 is CASNSISGRAWNEQFF. In nucleotides, the CDR3 is TGTGCCAGCAATTCAATTAGCGGGAGGGCCTGGAATGAGCAGTTCTTC.

This chain joins TRBV19 and TRBJ2-3, with D unresolved. Germline V CDR1 and CDR2: LNHDA, SQIVND (reference sequence). The CDR3 has 14 amino acids. V lost 5 bases and J 0 bases, leaving 9 bases between the germline ends. CDR3 in amino acids: CASSVTPSTDTQYF. CDR3 DNA sequence: TGTGCCAGTAGTGTGACACCTAGCACAGATACGCAGTATTTT.

The rearrangement joins TRBV10-3 to TRBJ1-5, with a possible D match to TRBD1 (6 bases). The CDR3 length is 13 residues. Between the trimmed V and J ends, which lost 8 bases and 7 bases, there was a span of 15 bases. Germline values: CDR1 ENHRY, CDR2 SYGVKD. CDR3 bases: TGTGCCATCGGCCAACAGGGAGGGCAGCCCCAGCATTTT. As protein: CAIGQQGGQPQHF.

The chain carries TRBV7-2 and TRBJ1-3; possibly TRBD1 for D (5 bases). Trimming stripped 5 bases from V and 9 bases from J, with 14 bases between. Germline CDR1 and CDR2: SGHTA and FQGNSA. The CDR3 length is 13 residues. The CDR3 DNA sequence: TGTGCCAGCAGCGGACCGGGGCGGGCCACCATATATTTT. It encodes CASSGPGRATIYF.

The chain is built from TRBV7-2 and TRBJ2-7; 9 bases align to TRBD2. Germline V gene lookup returns CDR1 SGHTA and CDR2 FQGNSA. The CDR3 runs 16 residues. V gave up 5 bases and J gave up 5 bases; unmatched junction bases: 13. CDR3 sequence reads: CASSDLADRLADEQYF. The CDR3 DNA is TGTGCCAGCAGCGACCTAGCGGACCGACTAGCGGACGAGCAGTACTTC.

The CDR3 loop reads CARAGKTSRETQYF. The CDR3 nucleotides read TGTGCCAGAGCGGGGAAGACCTCCCGGGAGACCCAGTACTTC. The rearrangement joins TRBV19 to TRBJ2-5, with 7 nucleotides matching TRBD2. Germline assignment: CDR1 LNHDA and CDR2 SQIVND (reference sequence). V lost 9 bases to trimming and J lost 5 bases; unmatched junction nucleotides: 12. This CDR3 is built from 14 residues.